A selection of T cell receptor beta chains follows, all from one sample in a study of control samples from healthy donors and cancer patients. Clones were read by immunoSEQ multiplex PCR, and TCRdb kept only the in-frame ones, dropping some. The sample has 150,000 to 190,000 clones; 93% are singletons. Sequenced: blood. These receptors originate from a man aged 45-60 years in good health. CDR3s include the opening cysteine and the closing phenylalanine or tryptophan. The D gene is left open where the match is weak.

>TRBJ2-1|TRBV7-8|.
TGTGCCAGCAGCCGGGACTCCTCTTACAATGAGCAGTTCTTC
CASSRDSSYNEQFF
>TRBJ2-7|TRBV6-4|TRBD1
TGTGCCAGCAGTGACGATCCCGGGACAGCCCTTTACTTC
CASSDDPGTALYF
>TRBJ2-4|TRBV11-2|.
TGTGCCAGCAGCTTAGGACACACCCTAGCCAAAAACATTCAGTACTTC
CASSLGHTLAKNIQYF
>TRBJ2-7|TRBV11-1|TRBD1
TGTGCCAGCAGGCCTCGACAGGGGACTTTCTCCTACGAGCAGTACTTC
CASRPRQGTFSYEQYF
>TRBJ1-3|TRBV28|.
TGTGCCAGCACTTCCGGACAGTCCTCTGGAAACACCATATATTTT
CASTSGQSSGNTIYF
>TRBJ2-3|TRBV6-4|TRBD2
TGTGCCAGCGCGACTAGCGGGAGCACAGATACGCAGTATTTT
CASATSGSTDTQYF
>TRBJ2-7|TRBV7-2|.
TGTGCCAGCAGCTTCCGGGCCTCCCTAACCTACGAGCAGTACTTC
CASSFRASLTYEQYF
>TRBJ1-3|TRBV11-1|.
TGTGCCAGCAGCACCCGGGACGAAGGAAACACCATATATTTT
CASSTRDEGNTIYF
>TRBJ2-3|TRBV29-1|TRBD2
TGCAGCGTCGGGGGGGTTAGCACAGATACGCAGTATTTT
CSVGGVSTDTQYF
>TRBJ2-1|TRBV6-5|TRBD2
TGTGCCACCCTAGCGGCCTACAATGAGCAGTTCTTC
CATLAAYNEQFF
>TRBJ2-1|TRBV29-1|.
TGCAGCGTTGATCGGGGCCATGAGCAGTTCTTC
CSVDRGHEQFF
>TRBJ1-5|TRBV6-4|TRBD1
TGTGCCAGCAGATTCACAGGGGATAGCAATCAGCCCCAGCATTTT
CASRFTGDSNQPQHF
>TRBJ1-2|TRBV11-2|TRBD1
TGTGCCAGCAGCTTGTCGGACAGGGCTAACTATGGCTACACCTTC
CASSLSDRANYGYTF